A selection of T cell receptor beta chains follows, all from one sample in a study of T cells in Graves' hyperthyroidism and ophthalmopathy. TCRdb reanalysed the multiplex PCR reads using MiXCR and keeps one entry per CDR3 protein. The repertoire holds about half a million distinct CDR3 sequences, approximately 16% seen once, with 25% to 30% in the top ten. Sequencing was carried out using blood. The receptors come from a woman under 40 with Graves' ophthalmopathy. Both conserved end residues are part of each CDR3.

cdr3_aa	j_call	v_call
CATGDHDSYEQYF	TRBJ2-7	TRBV24-1
CASSFDRRSYEQYF	TRBJ2-7	TRBV5-4
CASSFLARNTDTQYF	TRBJ2-3	TRBV7-9
CSAAPGQPYEQYF	TRBJ2-7	TRBV20-1
CSALLAGFPYNEQFF	TRBJ2-1	TRBV20-1
CASSLVVSETQYF	TRBJ2-5	TRBV7-2
CASRSLQGRGTEAFF	TRBJ1-1	TRBV6-2/TRBV6-3
CASREQGKEGYTF	TRBJ1-2	TRBV28
CASSLWDSPREQYF	TRBJ2-7	TRBV11-1
CASRLSGAGYGYTF	TRBJ1-2	TRBV27
CASSQVRGSGAYNEQFF	TRBJ2-1	TRBV4-3
CASSLEGRTFQETQYF	TRBJ2-5	TRBV19
CASSLMAIRENTEAFF	TRBJ1-1	TRBV28
CASTVNGLAPEKLFF	TRBJ1-4	TRBV7-7
CSVESRLAYNEQFF	TRBJ2-1	TRBV29-1
CASSLGIASYEQYF	TRBJ2-7	TRBV5-4
CASSASGQDWLSKETQYF	TRBJ2-5	TRBV7-9
CAWRPSGRALNEQFF	TRBJ2-1	TRBV30